The TCR beta chain described here comes from a study of cytomegalovirus exposure and HLA in healthy donors (dated by TCRdb to 2015 to 2018). Background for the entire study: An earlier analysis of under 600 of the donors reported approximately 300 Gb of sequence data and 100 million to 140 million unique TCR beta sequences from about 179 million T cells. An early release that covered about 600 HLA-typed donors contained about 300 gigabases of sequencing data and 85 million to 100 million unique TCR sequences. Among the roughly 380 genotyped donors, 81% belonged to the genetic ancestry cluster associated with self-reported Caucasian donors. The study aimed to test whether cataloging public T cell receptors could reveal signatures of past pathogen exposure. Using immunosequencing, the study profiled T cell repertoires from about 650 subjects and related those repertoires to cytomegalovirus serostatus. Besides the first cohort of approximately 670 subjects, a separate validation cohort made up of 120 or so different subjects was used. To predict cytomegalovirus infection status, the study combined high-throughput TCR immunosequencing, statistical association of individual TCRs with disease status, and machine learning. To study patterns of TCR occurrence, a later analysis re-analyzed previously published TCR beta repertoires from under 750 donors and added high-resolution HLA genotyping. Rather than drawing on any new phenotypic data, the later analysis identified candidate immune exposures from TCR beta sequences and the way those sequences occurred across donors. An earlier analysis of nearly 600 of the donors applied high-throughput TCR beta sequencing to assess whether each TCR beta V gene segment acted as functional or pseudogenic. Alongside the repertoire data, information on donor age, sex, ethnicity and CMV serostatus was compiled. A later genetic analysis took genome-wide SNP genotypes for 398 of the 666 donors and used that subset as a discovery cohort. Every repertoire in the discovery cohort had been generated on one and the same sequencing platform. Both class I and class II loci were covered by HLA typing, at four-digit resolution. Typing coverage differed by locus: A, B, C, DRB1 and DQB1 were typed in roughly 629-640 donors, DQA1 in 500 to 550, DPA1 in some 610, and DPB1 in just under 490. Several DR-DQ haplotypes were handled as single units for association and clustering because linkage in the cohort was strong. Among over 350 genotyped donors of the cohort, an average of about 240,000 unique TCR beta nucleotide sequences were sequenced per donor, roughly a sixth of them non-productive.

Regarding this clone: It lacks a known antigen. Qualities for individual bases were not recorded, and no much larger clone is one base off.

Library preparation used the immunoSEQ multiplex PCR assay. The multiplex PCR relied on a mix of 60 forward primers for TCR Vbeta segments and 13 reverse primers for TCR Jbeta segments. Amplification of the CDR3 region of rearranged TCR beta genes was performed with a multiplex PCR assay on genomic DNA. The amplified TCR beta libraries were sequenced on the Illumina HiSeq System as 87-base-pair reads. The authors' pipeline ran thus. A later analysis counted about 82 million unique TCR beta chains across the 666 repertoires, and some 11 million of these chains were shared by at least two donors. A nearest-neighbor algorithm error-corrected the raw reads and collapsed the reads into unique sequences, merging closely related sequences to remove PCR and sequencing errors. CDR3 sequences were aligned to IMGT reference sequences to assign V, D and J gene segments. For a sequence to be retained, at least a six-nucleotide match to both a V gene segment and a J gene segment was required. Rearrangements were classified as productive when the CDR3 lacked stop codons and remained in frame with V and J, and all other rearrangements were classified as non-productive. CDR3 was defined by IMGT convention, running from the second conserved V-encoded cysteine to the conserved J-encoded phenylalanine. Sequences without an unambiguous match to a single V gene segment were excluded from the earlier analysis of approximately 600 of the donors. An earlier analysis of 587 of the donors called V segments functional above 56.7% productive rearrangements and segregating when the between-donor standard deviation exceeded 5%. A statistical classification framework was developed to diagnose cytomegalovirus status using the catalog of TCR beta chain sequences. In a later analysis, V and J genes were assigned by comparing TCR nucleotide sequences against IMGT/GENE-DB human TR gene sequences. Using the TCRdist pipeline, a later analysis assigned CDR3 sequences along with most-parsimonious VDJ recombination scenarios. In a later analysis, each TCR beta chain was defined by its CDR3 amino acid sequence together with its V-gene family, and reads lacking a unique V-gene family were excluded. In a later analysis, approximately 640 highly shared, low-generation-probability nucleotide sequences were removed to address suspected cross-contamination and a sequencing artifact. In a later analysis, a clonal expansion index was calculated for each public chain from normalized within-repertoire ranks of inferred template counts. In a later analysis, generation probabilities were computed with a VDJ recombination model fitted to out-of-frame rearrangements, and the resulting probabilities were checked against IGoR. In a later analysis, hypergeometric tests were used to score TCR-TCR, TCR-HLA and TCR-CMV co-occurrence, with a repertoire-size bias correction applied to TCR pairs. A later analysis estimated false discovery rates by permuting HLA or CMV assignments 20 times. In a later analysis, co-occurring TCRs were grouped with DBSCAN, and TCRdist sequence similarity was added when clustering was performed within HLA-allele-positive subsets. Repertoires with fewer than 30,000 or more than 120,000 public chains, plus five repertoires with anomalous nucleotide sharing, were excluded from co-occurrence clustering. This is the immuneACCESS table as TCRdb keeps it, with only in-frame sequences that have V and J called. A part of the clones is gone; compared with another copy, unresolved V genes explain less than half, and the rest is unexplained. V and J calls and clone size are copied from that table; D and trimming were computed from the DNA. The sample table contains 150,000 to 200,000 clones; only one count was recorded for around 76% of them. The top ten clones comprise roughly 1.6% of the sample.

Overall study outcomes, separate from this receptor: The only immune exposure information available for the cohort was CMV serostatus. Three of the identified cytomegalovirus-associated TCR beta chains were confirmed in vitro to be specific for cytomegalovirus antigens. A group of highly shared sequence variants was considered likely to be a technical artifact of the sequencing pipeline. In a later analysis, most CMV-associated TCR beta chains were found to appear HLA-restricted, with HLA associations seemingly driven largely by CMV exposure. In a later analysis, several top co-occurrence clusters were reported to appear linked to parvovirus B19, influenza, CMV and Epstein-Barr virus. The study gave a list of 150 to 200 TCR beta chains associated with cytomegalovirus. In this cohort, only TCR beta chains were sequenced, and detectable features were limited by the absence of alpha or paired-chain data. A later analysis found that TCR association rates varied across HLA loci, with DRB1 alleles showing the most associated TCRs and HLA-C alleles the fewest. The earlier analysis of 587 of the donors excluded roughly 16 rarely observed V segments, including chromosome 9 orphons, because counts were too low. Most TCR sequences were seen in very few donors, while some public TCRs were found in many individuals. In a later genetic analysis, fewer N-insertions in productive TCRs were reported among donors in an Asian-associated ancestry cluster than the roughly 700-donor mean. According to the authors, the approach could potentially be generalized to other disease states and immunological phenotypes. A further reported finding was that TCR beta sequences accurately predicted the HLA-A and HLA-B alleles for most subjects in the first cohort. In both the original and validation cohorts, the classifier was reported to diagnose cytomegalovirus status with high specificity and sensitivity. Correlated functional status among segregating V segments might be attributable to linkage disequilibrium, but an unknown experimental factor could not be ruled out. Sequencing depth was assumed to be roughly uniform across donors in the presence/absence analyses, though that assumption may not hold. An association between a missense DCLRE1C variant and V-gene and J-gene trimming of TCR beta chains was found in a later genetic analysis and replicated in an independent cohort. Broadly in line with IMGT annotations, most TCR beta V segments showed up in productive rearrangements about 87% or about 30% of the time in an earlier analysis of several hundred of the donors. Compared with equally common non-associated chains, HLA-associated TCR beta chains in a later analysis were more clonally expanded and had lower generation probabilities. Specific HLA alleles were associated with about 17,000 TCR beta sequences at a false discovery rate of 0.05 in a later analysis. When HLA alleles, especially DR and DQ, strongly co-occurred, attributing TCR associations to individual alleles was difficult. The 87-base-pair reads could not distinguish some IMGT-functional V segments, including TRBV6-2 and TRBV6-3, so those segments were excluded. HLA typing was unavailable for some donors at each locus, so association tests used only the typed subset.

The cohort consisted of hundreds of healthy bone marrow donors. At the time of sampling, every cohort member was nominally healthy, though immune exposures that went unrecorded were likely present. The donor was CMV seropositive and was included in the group of around 300 seropositive cohort members. Every donor gave a peripheral blood sample, and the peripheral blood mononuclear cells from that sample were used for TCR beta sequencing. Genomic DNA was extracted from the blood cell samples with the Qiagen DNeasy Blood Extraction Kit. The CDR3 holds 14 amino acids from the cysteine to the phenylalanine. Here the CDR3 DNA is all that survives: 42 bases in frame from base 1. Looking up the germline V gene yields CDR1 MDHEN and CDR2 SYDVKM.

The V and J genes are TRBV28 and TRBJ2-5; 6 matching bases give a weak D call of TRBD2. The assigned J gene may be wrong: the sequence end matches TRBJ2-7 better. The receptor's source is a girl aged 10 to 17 in good health and CMV-seropositive. Sequenced input: PBMCs. The DNA reads TGTGCCAGCACTGTACCCGGGAGCTACTACGAGCAGTACTTC. The translation is CASTVPGSYYEQYF.